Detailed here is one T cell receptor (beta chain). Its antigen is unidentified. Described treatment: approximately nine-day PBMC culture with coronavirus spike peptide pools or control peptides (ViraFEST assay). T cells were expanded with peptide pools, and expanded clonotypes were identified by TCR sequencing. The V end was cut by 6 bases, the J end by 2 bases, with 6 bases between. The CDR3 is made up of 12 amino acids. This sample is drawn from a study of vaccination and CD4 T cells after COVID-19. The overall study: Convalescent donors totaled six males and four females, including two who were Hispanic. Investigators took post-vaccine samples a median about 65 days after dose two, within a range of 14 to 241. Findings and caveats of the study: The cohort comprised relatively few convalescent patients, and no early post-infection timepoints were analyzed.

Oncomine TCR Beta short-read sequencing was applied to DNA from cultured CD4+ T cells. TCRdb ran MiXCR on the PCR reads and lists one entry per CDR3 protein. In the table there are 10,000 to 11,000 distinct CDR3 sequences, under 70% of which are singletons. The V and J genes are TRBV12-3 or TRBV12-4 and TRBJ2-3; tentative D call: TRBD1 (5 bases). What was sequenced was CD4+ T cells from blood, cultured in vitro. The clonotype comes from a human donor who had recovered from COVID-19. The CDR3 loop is CASRDNTDTQYF. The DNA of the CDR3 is TGTGCCAGCAGGGACAACACAGATACGCAGTATTTT.